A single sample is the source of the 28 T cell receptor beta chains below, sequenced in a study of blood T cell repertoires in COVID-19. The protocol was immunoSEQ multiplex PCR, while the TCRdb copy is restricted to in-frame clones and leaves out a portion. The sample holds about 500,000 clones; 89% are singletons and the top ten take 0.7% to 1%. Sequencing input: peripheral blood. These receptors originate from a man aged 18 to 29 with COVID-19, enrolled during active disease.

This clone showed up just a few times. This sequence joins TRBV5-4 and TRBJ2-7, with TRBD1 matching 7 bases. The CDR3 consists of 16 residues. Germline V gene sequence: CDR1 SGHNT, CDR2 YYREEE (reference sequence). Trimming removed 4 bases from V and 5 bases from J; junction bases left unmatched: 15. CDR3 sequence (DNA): TGTGCCAGCAGCGTCGGCTACAGGGGTTGGGGTAACGAGCAGTACTTC. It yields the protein CASSVGYRGWGNEQYF.

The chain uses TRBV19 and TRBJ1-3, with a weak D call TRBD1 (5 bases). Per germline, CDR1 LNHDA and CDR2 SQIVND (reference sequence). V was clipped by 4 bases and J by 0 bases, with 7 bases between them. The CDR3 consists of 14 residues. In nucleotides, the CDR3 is TGTGCCAGTAGTAAGCAGGGCTCTGGAAACACCATATATTTT. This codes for CASSKQGSGNTIYF.

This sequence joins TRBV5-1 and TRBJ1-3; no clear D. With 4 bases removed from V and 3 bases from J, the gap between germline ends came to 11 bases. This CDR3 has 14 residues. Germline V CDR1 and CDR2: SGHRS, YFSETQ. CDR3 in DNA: TGCGCCAGCAGCCCCGGGGAAGGTGGAAACACCATATATTTT. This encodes CASSPGEGGNTIYF.

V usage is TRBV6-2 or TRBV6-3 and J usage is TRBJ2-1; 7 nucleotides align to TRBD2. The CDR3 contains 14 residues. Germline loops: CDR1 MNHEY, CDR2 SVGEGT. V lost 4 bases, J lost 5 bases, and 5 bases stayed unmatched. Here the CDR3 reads CASSFLAANNEQFF. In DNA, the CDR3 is TGTGCCAGCAGTTTTCTAGCGGCTAACAATGAGCAGTTCTTC.

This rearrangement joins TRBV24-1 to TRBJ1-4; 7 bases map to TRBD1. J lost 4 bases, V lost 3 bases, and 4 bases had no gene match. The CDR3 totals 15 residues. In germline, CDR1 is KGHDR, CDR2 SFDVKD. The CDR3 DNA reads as TGTGCCACCAGTGATGGCCGGGACAGTAATGAAAAACTGTTTTTT. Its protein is CATSDGRDSNEKLFF.

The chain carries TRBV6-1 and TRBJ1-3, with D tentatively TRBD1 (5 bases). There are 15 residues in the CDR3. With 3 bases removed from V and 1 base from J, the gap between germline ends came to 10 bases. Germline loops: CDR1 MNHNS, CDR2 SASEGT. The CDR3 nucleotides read TGTGCCAGCAGTGAGAGACAGTCTTCTGGAAACACCATATATTTT. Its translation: CASSERQSSGNTIYF.

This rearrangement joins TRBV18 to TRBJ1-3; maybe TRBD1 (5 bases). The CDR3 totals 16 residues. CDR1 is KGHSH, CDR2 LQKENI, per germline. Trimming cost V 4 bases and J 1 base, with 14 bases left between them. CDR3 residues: CASSLVLQDSGNTIYF. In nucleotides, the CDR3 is TGTGCCAGCTCACTCGTTCTACAGGATTCTGGAAACACCATATATTTT.

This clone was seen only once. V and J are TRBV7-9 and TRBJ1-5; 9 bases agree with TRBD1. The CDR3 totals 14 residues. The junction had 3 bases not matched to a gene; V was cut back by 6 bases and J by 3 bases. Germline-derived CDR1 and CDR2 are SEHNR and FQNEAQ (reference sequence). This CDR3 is CASSWDRDNQPQHF. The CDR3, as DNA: TGTGCCAGCAGTTGGGACAGGGACAATCAGCCCCAGCATTTT. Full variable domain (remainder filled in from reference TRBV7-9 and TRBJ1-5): DTGVSQNPRHKITKRGQNVTFRCDPISEHNRLYWYRQTLGQGPEFLTYFQNEAQLEKSRLLSDRFSAERPKGSFSTLEIQRTEQGDSAMYLCASSWDRDNQPQHFGDGTRLSIL.

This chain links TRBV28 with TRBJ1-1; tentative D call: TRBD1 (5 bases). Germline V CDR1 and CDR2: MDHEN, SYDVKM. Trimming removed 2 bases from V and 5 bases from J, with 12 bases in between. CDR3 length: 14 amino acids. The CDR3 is CASSLQGVRTEAFF. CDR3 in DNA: TGTGCCAGCAGTTTACAGGGTGTGAGGACTGAAGCTTTCTTT.

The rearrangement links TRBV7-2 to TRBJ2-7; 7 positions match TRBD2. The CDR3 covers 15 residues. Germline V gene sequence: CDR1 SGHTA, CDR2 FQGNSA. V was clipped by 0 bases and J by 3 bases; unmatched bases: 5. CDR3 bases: TGTGCCAGCAGCTTAGCGAGCGGGGCGAACTACGAGCAGTACTTC. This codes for CASSLASGANYEQYF.

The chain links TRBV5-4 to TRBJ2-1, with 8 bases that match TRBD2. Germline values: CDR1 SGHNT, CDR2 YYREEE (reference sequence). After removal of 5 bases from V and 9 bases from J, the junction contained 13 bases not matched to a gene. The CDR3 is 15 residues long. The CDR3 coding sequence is TGTGCCAGCAGGAAACCGGGACTAGGGGCGGGTGAGCAGTTCTTC. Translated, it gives CASRKPGLGAGEQFF.

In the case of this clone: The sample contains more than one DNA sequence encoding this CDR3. CDR3 coding DNA: TGTGCCAGCAGCTTTCGCTCTGGAAACACCATATATTTT. This translates into CASSFRSGNTIYF. The V and J genes are TRBV5-4 and TRBJ1-3; unclear D gene. Trimming removed 2 bases at V and 0 bases at J, with 3 bases between. This CDR3 spans 13 amino acids. Germline assignment: CDR1 SGHNT and CDR2 YYREEE (reference sequence). Using reference TRBV5-4 and TRBJ1-3 for the parts outside the CDR3, the full variable domain is ETGVTQSPTHLIKTRGQQVTLRCSSQSGHNTVSWYQQALGQGPQFIFQYYREEENGRGNFPPRFSGLQFPNYSSELNVNALELDDSALYLCASSFRSGNTIYFGEGSWLTVV.

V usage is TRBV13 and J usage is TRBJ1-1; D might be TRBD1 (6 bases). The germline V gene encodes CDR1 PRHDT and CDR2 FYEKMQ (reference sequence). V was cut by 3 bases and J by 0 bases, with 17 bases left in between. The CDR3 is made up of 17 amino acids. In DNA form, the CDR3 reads TGTGCCAGCAGCTTTCGGACAGCGAGCGTGATGAACACTGAAGCTTTCTTT. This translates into CASSFRTASVMNTEAFF.

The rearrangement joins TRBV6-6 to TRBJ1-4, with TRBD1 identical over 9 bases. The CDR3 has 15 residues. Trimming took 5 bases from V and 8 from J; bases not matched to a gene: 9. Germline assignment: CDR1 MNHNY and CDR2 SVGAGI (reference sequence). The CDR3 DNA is TGTGCCAGCAGTGCACCGGGACAGGGAGGGGAAAAACTGTTTTTT. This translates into CASSAPGQGGEKLFF.

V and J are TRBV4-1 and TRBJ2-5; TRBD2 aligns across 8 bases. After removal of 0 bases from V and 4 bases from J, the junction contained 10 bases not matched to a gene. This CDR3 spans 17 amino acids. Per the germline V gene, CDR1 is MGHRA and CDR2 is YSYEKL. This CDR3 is CASSQDPSGGARETQYF. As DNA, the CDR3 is TGCGCCAGCAGCCAAGATCCAAGCGGGGGTGCTCGAGAGACCCAGTACTTC.

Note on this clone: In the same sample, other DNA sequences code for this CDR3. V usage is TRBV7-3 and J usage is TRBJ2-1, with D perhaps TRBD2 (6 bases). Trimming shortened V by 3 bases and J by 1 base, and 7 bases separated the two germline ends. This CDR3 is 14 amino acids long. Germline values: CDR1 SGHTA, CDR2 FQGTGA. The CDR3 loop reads CASSFGGSYNEQFF. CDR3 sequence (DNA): TGTGCCAGCAGCTTCGGGGGATCCTACAATGAGCAGTTCTTC.

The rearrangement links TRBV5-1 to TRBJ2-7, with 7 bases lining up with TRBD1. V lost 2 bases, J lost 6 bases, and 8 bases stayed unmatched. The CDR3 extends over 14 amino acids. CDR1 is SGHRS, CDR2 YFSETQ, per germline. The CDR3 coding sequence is TGCGCCAGCAGCTTAAGTGGGACAGTTAGCGAGCAGTACTTC. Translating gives CASSLSGTVSEQYF.

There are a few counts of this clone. Here the CDR3 reads CASSQGLAGGPLANTGELFF. The CDR3 DNA sequence: TGCGCCAGCAGCCAAGGCTTAGCGGGGGGCCCTCTTGCGAACACCGGGGAGCTGTTTTTT. The V and J genes are TRBV4-1 and TRBJ2-2; 10 bases fit TRBD2. The junction had 11 bases not matched to a gene; V was cut back by 1 base and J by 0 bases. This CDR3 contains 20 residues. The germline gives CDR1 MGHRA, CDR2 YSYEKL.

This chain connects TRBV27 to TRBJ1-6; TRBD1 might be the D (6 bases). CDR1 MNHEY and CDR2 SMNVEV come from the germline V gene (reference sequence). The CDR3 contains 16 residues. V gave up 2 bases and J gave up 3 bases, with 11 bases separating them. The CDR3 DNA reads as TGTGCCAGCAGTTTAGTCAGGGGACGCTATAATTCACCCCTCCACTTT. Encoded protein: CASSLVRGRYNSPLHF.

In DNA form, the CDR3 reads TGTGCCACCCGGGAGGGGAATGGTGGCTACACCTTC. Protein sequence: CATREGNGGYTF. The chain is built from TRBV5-8 and TRBJ1-2; perhaps TRBD1 as D (5 bases). V was pared by 9 bases and J by 7 bases, with 16 bases between. This CDR3 is 12 amino acids long. The germline CDR1 and CDR2 sequences are SGHTS and YDEGEE.

CDR3 residues: CASSSGTSEQYF. The CDR3 nucleotides are TGTGCCAGCAGCTCCGGGACTTCCGAGCAGTACTTC. This chain joins TRBV7-9 and TRBJ2-7; D might be TRBD2 (6 bases). Germline CDR1 reads SEHNR; CDR2 reads FQNEAQ (reference sequence). This CDR3 region has 12 residues. V was trimmed by 4 bases and J by 6 bases, leaving 10 bases between them.

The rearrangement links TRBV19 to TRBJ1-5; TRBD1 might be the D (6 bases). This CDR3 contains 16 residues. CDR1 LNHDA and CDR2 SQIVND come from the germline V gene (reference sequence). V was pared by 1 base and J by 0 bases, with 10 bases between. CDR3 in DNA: TGTGCCAGTAGTATAGGGACAGATTATAGCAATCAGCCCCAGCATTTT. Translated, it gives CASSIGTDYSNQPQHF.

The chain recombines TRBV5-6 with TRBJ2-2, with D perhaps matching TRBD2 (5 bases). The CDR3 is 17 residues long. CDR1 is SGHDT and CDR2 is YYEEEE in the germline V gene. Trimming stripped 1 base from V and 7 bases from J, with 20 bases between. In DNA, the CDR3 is TGTGCCAGCAGCTTGCATGGCGGGCCCCTGAGAATCGGGGAGCTGTTTTTT. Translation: CASSLHGGPLRIGELFF.

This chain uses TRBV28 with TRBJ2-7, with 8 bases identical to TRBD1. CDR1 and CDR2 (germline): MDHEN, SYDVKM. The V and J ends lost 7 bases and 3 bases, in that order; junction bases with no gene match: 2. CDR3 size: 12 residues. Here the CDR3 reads CASTGQGYEQYF. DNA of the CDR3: TGTGCCAGCACCGGACAGGGCTACGAGCAGTACTTC.

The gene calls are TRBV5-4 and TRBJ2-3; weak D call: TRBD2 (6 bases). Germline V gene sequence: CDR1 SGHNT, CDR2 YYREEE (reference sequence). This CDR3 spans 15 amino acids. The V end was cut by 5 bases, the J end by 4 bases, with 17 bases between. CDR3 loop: CASRLGLSVSDTQYF. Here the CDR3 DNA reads TGTGCCAGCAGACTCGGACTATCGGTTTCAGATACGCAGTATTTT.

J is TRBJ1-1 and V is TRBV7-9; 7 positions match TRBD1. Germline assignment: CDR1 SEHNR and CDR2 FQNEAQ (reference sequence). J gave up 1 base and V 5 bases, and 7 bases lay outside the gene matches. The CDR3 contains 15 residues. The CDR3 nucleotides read TGTGCCAGCAGCCCGAGACAGGGACCGAACACTGAAGCTTTCTTT. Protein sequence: CASSPRQGPNTEAFF.

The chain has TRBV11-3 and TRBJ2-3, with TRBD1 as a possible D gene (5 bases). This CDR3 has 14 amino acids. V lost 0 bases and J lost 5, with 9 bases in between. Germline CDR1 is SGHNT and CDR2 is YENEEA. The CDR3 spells CASSLEAGKDTQYF. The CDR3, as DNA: TGTGCCAGCAGCTTAGAGGCAGGGAAAGATACGCAGTATTTT.

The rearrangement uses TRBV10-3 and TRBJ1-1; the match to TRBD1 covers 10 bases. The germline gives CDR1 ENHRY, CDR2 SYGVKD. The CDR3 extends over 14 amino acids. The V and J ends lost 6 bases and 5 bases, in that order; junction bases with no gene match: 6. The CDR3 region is CAIRGGTGDTEAFF. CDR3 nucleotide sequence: TGTGCCATCAGGGGGGGGACAGGGGATACTGAAGCTTTCTTT.